This T cell receptor (beta chain) was observed in a study of blood T cell repertoires in COVID-19. Per the study methods: Nucleated cell number was recorded as an estimate derived from reference gene primer amplification. TCRdb keeps only in-frame clones here, not all; method: immunoSEQ multiplex PCR. V, J and clone size were drawn from that table, and D and trimming were deduced from the DNA. The sample lists hundreds of thousands of clones; roughly 87% were seen once. V was clipped by 8 bases and J by 6 bases; unmatched bases: 11. The CDR3 extends over 15 amino acids. Germline loops: CDR1 MNHEY, CDR2 SMNVEV (reference sequence). This clone has a single count.

The specimen was PBMCs or T cells enriched from blood (not recorded which). This TCR derives from a woman under 40 who had recovered from COVID-19. The gene calls are TRBV27 and TRBJ1-5; 9 nucleotides line up with TRBD1. The DNA for the CDR3 is TGTGCCAGCTGGGCGGGCCAGGGACAGGGTCAGCCCCAGCATTTT. It codes for CASWAGQGQGQPQHF.